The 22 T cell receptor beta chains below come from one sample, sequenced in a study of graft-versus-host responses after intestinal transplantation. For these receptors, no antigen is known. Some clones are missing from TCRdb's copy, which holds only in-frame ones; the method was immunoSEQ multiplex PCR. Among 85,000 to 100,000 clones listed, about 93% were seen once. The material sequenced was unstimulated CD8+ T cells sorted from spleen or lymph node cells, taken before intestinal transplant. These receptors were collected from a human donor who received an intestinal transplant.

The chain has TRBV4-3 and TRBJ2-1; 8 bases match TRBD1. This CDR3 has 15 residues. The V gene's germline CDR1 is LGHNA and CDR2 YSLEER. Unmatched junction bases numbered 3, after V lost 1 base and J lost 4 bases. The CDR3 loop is CASSQGQGAYNEQFF. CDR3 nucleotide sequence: TGCGCCAGCAGCCAAGGGCAGGGGGCTTACAATGAGCAGTTCTTC.

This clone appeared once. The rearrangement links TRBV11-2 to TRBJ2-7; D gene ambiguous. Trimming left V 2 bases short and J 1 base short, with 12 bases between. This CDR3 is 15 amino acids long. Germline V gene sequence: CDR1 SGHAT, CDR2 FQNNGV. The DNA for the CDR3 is TGTGCCAGCAGCTTAACACGAGGCGGTTCCTACGAGCAGTACTTC. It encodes CASSLTRGGSYEQYF.

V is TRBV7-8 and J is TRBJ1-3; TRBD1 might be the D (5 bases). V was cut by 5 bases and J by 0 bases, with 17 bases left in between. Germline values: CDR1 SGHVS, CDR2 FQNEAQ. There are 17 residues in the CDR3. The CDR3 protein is CASSPYLGGGSGNTIYF. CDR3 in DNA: TGTGCCAGCAGCCCCTACCTGGGGGGTGGCTCTGGAAACACCATATATTTT.

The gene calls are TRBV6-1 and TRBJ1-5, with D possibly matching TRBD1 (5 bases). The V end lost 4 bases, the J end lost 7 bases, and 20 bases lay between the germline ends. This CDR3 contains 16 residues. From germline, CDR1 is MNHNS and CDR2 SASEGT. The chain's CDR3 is CASSGGIQLWGQPQHF. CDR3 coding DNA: TGTGCCAGCAGTGGAGGCATCCAGCTTTGGGGCCAGCCCCAGCATTTT.

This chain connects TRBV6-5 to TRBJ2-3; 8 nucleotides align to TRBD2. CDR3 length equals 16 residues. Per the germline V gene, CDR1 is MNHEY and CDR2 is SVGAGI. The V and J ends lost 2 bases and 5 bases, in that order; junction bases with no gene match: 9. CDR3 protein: CASSYQSGGSQDTQYF. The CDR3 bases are TGTGCCAGCAGTTACCAGAGCGGGGGTTCCCAAGATACGCAGTATTTT.

The CDR3 loop is CAWSVRQDEQYF. CDR3 DNA sequence: TGTGCCTGGAGTGTACGGCAGGACGAGCAGTACTTC. J is TRBJ2-7 and V is TRBV30; D is undetermined. CDR1 GTSNPN and CDR2 SVGIG come from the germline V gene (reference sequence). The CDR3 extends over 12 amino acids. V was trimmed by 0 bases and J by 5 bases, leaving 8 bases between them.

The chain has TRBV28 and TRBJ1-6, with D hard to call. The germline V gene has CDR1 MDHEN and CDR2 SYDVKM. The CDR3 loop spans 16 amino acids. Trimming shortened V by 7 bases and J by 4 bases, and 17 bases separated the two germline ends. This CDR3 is CASTTQDLPYNSPLHF. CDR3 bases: TGTGCCAGCACCACCCAGGATCTTCCTTATAATTCACCCCTCCACTTT.

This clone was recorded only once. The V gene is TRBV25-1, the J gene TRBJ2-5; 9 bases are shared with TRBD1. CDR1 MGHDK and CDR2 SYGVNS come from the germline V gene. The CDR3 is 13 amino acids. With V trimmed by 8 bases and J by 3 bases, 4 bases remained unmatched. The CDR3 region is CASLGTGKETQYF. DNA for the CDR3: TGTGCCAGCCTAGGGACAGGGAAAGAGACCCAGTACTTC.

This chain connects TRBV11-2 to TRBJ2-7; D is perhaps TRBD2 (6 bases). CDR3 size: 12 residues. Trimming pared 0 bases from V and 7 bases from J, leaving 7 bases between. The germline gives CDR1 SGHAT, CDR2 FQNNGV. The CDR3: CASSLEGREQYF. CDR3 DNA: TGTGCCAGCAGCTTAGAGGGGAGGGAGCAGTACTTC.

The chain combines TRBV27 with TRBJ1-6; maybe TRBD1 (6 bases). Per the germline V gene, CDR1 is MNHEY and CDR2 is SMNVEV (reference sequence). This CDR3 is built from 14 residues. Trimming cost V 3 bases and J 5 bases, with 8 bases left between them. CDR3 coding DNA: TGTGCCAGCAGTTTGGGGGCAGATAATTCACCCCTCCACTTT. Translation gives CASSLGADNSPLHF.

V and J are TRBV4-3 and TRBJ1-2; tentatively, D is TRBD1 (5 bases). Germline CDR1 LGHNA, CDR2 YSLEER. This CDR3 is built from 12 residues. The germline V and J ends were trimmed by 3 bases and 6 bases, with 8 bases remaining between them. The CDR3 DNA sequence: TGCGCCAGCAGCCAGGCGGGGCATGGCTACACCTTC. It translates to CASSQAGHGYTF.

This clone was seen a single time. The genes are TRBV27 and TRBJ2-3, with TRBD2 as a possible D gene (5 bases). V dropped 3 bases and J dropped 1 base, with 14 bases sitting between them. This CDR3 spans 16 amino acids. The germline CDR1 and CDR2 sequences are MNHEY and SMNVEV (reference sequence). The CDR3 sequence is CASSFGGGRGTDTQYF. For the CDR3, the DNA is TGTGCCAGCAGTTTTGGCGGAGGTCGGGGCACAGATACGCAGTATTTT.

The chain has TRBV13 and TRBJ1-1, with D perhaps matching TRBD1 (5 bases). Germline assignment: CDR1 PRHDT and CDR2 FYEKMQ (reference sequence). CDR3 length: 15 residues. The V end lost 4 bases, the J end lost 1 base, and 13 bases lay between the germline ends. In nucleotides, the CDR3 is TGTGCCAGCAGCTCCCAGGGAATTGGGAACACTGAAGCTTTCTTT. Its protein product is CASSSQGIGNTEAFF. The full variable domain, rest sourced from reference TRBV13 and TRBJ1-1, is AAGVIQSPRHLIKEKRETATLKCYPIPRHDTVYWYQQGPGQDPQFLISFYEKMQSDKGSIPDRFSAQQFSDYHSELNMSSLELGDSALYFCASSSQGIGNTEAFFGQGTRLTVV.

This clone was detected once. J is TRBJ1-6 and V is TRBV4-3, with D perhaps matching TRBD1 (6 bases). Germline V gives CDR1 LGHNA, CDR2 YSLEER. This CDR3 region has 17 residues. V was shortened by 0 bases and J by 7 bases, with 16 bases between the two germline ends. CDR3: CASSQDLGGAENSPLHF. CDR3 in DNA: TGCGCCAGCAGCCAAGATTTGGGGGGGGCGGAAAATTCACCCCTCCACTTT.

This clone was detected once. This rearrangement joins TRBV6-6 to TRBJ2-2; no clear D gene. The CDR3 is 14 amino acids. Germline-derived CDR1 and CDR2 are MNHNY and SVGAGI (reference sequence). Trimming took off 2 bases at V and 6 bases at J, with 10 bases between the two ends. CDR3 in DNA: TGTGCCAGCAGTTACACGATCCGGTCCGGGGAGCTGTTTTTT. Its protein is CASSYTIRSGELFF.

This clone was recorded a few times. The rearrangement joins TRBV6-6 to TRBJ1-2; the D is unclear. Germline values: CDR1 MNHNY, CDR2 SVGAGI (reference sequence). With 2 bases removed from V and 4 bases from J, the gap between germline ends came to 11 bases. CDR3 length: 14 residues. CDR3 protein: CASSYRRYTYGYTF. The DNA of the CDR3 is TGTGCCAGCAGTTACCGCAGGTACACCTATGGCTACACCTTC.

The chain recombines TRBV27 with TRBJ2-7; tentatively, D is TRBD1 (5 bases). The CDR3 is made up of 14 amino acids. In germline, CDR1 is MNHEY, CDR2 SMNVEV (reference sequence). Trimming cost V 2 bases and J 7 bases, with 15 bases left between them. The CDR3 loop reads CASSLNQGIGEQYF. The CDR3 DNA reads TGTGCCAGCAGTTTAAATCAGGGAATAGGGGAGCAGTACTTC.

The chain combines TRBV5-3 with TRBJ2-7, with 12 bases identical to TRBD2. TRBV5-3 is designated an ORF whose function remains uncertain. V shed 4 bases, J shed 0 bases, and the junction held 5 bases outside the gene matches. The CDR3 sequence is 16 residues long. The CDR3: CARSLSGLAGSYEQYF. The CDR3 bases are TGTGCCAGAAGCCTATCGGGACTAGCGGGCTCCTACGAGCAGTACTTC.

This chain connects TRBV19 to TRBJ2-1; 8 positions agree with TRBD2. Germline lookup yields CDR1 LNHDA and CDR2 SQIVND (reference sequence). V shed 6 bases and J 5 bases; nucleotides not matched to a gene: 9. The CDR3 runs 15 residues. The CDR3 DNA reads TGTGCCAGTAGAGAAGTACTAGCGGCGGACAATGAGCAGTTCTTC. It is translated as CASREVLAADNEQFF. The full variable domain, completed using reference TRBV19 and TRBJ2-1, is DGGITQSPKYLFRKEGQNVTLSCEQNLNHDAMYWYRQDPGQGLRLIYYSQIVNDFQKGDIAEGYSVSREKKESFPLTVTSAQKNPTAFYLCASREVLAADNEQFFGPGTRLTVL.

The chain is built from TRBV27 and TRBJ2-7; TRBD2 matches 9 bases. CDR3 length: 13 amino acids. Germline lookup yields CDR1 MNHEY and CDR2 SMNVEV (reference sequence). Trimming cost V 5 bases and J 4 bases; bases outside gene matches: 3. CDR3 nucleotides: TGTGCCAGCAGTCGCGGGGGGGCATACGAGCAGTACTTC. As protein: CASSRGGAYEQYF.

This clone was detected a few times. The CDR3 DNA reads TGTGCCTGGAGGATGGGGCTAGAGCAGTACTTC. Translated, it gives CAWRMGLEQYF. The chain is built from TRBV30 and TRBJ2-7; TRBD1 is a possible D gene (5 bases). V lost 3 bases and J 7 bases, leaving 10 bases between the germline ends. The CDR3 spans 11 residues. Germline V CDR1 and CDR2: GTSNPN, SVGIG (reference sequence).

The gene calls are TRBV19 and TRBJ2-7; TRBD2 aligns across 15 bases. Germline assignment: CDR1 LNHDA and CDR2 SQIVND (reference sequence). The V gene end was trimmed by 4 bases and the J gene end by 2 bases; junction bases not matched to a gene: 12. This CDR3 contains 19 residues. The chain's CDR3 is CASSSRIGTSGGPTYEQYF. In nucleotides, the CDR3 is TGTGCCAGTAGTAGTCGTATAGGGACTAGCGGGGGGCCGACCTACGAGCAGTACTTC.